This TCR beta chain is drawn from a study of blood T cell repertoires in COVID-19. The V gene end was trimmed by 5 bases and the J gene end by 8 bases; junction bases not matched to a gene: 12. The germline CDR1 and CDR2 sequences are SEHNR and FQNEAQ (reference sequence). CDR3 size: 15 residues. Assay used: immunoSEQ multiplex PCR; TCRdb lists only in-frame clones, some missing. Of just under 60,000 clones in the sample, 70% to 80% were seen once. The chain carries TRBV7-9 and TRBJ1-2, with TRBD1 identical over 9 bases. The sample consisted of peripheral blood. The clonotype was recovered from a man older than 75 with acute or convalescent COVID-19. CDR3 residues: CASSPGTGSGQGYTF. In DNA form, the CDR3 reads TGTGCCAGCAGCCCTGGGACAGGGAGCGGGCAAGGCTACACCTTC.